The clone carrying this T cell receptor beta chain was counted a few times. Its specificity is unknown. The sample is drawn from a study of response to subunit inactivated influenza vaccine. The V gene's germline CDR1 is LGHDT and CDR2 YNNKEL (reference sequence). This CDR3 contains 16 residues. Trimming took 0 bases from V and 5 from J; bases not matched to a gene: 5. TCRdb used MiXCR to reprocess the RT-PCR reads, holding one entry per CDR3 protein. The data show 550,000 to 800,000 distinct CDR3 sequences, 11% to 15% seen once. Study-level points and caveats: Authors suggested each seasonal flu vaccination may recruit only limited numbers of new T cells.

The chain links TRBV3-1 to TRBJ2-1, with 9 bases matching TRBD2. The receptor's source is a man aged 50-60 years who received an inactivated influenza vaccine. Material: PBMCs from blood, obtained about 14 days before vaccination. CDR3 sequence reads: CASSQDPLAGNNEQFF. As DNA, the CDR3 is TGTGCCAGCAGCCAAGATCCCCTAGCGGGGAACAATGAGCAGTTCTTC.